Sequencing of this TCR beta chain was carried out in a study of beta chain features in type 1 diabetes. CDR1 is SGHVS and CDR2 is FQNEAQ in the germline V gene. The CDR3 extends over 14 amino acids. With 6 bases clipped from V and 3 bases from J, the junction kept 5 bases outside the gene matches. The authors sorted CD4+ naive, central memory, regulatory and stem cell-like memory cells via CD45RO/CCR7/CD25/CD127/CD95/CD27. Study results and caveats: Because the template was cDNA, high-expressing cells might be over-represented.

The sequenced template was cDNA made from the entire isolated RNA. An average of approximately 3.6 million reads was obtained for naive, central memory and regulatory T cell samples. This table comes from immunoSEQ multiplex PCR, and its TCRdb copy is limited to in-frame clones, with some not included. Of 150,000 or so clones listed, 9.2% are singletons. As for this clone: Antigen: not known. The same CDR3 arises from other DNA sequences in this sample as well.

The sample was central memory CD4+ T cells from blood. This sequence joins TRBV7-8 and TRBJ2-7; 10 nucleotides align to TRBD1. The receptor was derived from a young man in good health. The CDR3 loop reads CASSPGTGVYEQYF. Written as DNA, the CDR3 is TGTGCCAGCAGTCCCGGGACAGGGGTCTACGAGCAGTACTTC.